This T cell receptor (beta chain) emerged from a study of shared clonotypes between healthy human individuals. Clones were read by immunoSEQ multiplex PCR, and TCRdb kept only the in-frame ones, dropping some. The sample includes 2 million to 2.5 million clones, more than 90% of them seen just once. Germline V gives CDR1 SNHLY, CDR2 FYNNEI. CDR3 length equals 15 residues. The V and J ends lost 8 bases and 3 bases, in that order; junction bases with no gene match: 10. The rearrangement links TRBV2 to TRBJ2-7; 10 bases are a match to TRBD2. The sequenced material came from naive CD4+ T cells sorted from blood. As for subset: CD45RA+ positively selected. This TCR was sampled from a man aged 18 to 29 in good health. CDR3 amino acids: CASSSPSGGIYEQYF. CDR3 DNA: TGTGCCAGCTCCAGCCCTAGCGGGGGTATCTACGAGCAGTACTTC.